The rows below give T cell receptor beta chains drawn from one sample of a study of T cell clusters in autoimmune cytopenias. TCRdb re-called the multiplex PCR reads and gives one entry per CDR3 protein, without DNA. The table lists about 7,500 distinct CDR3 sequences. The sequenced sample consisted of peripheral blood. The receptors stem from a human donor with an autoimmune cytopenia or autoimmune hepatitis (not recorded which). Both conserved end residues are part of each CDR3. Clone size is given for some rows only: seen once, a few or many times, or a class if the clone is expanded.

>TRBV6-6|medium-sized|TRBJ1-2
CASSYSLRQQNYGYTF
>TRBV24-1|NA|TRBJ2-5
CATSDSLETQYF
>TRBV6-2/TRBV6-3|medium-sized|TRBJ2-7
CASSTSGRWAYEQYF
>TRBV15|medium-sized|TRBJ1-2
CATSRDRRYGYTF
>TRBV5-5|NA|TRBJ2-6
CASSLTTQASGANVLTF
>TRBV6-5|medium-sized|TRBJ1-2
CASSYGGQPYGYTF
>TRBV6-1|medium-sized|TRBJ2-5
CASSEGLAALETQYF
>TRBV12-3/TRBV12-4|medium-sized|TRBJ2-1
CASTAAGFPNEQFF
>TRBV13|medium-sized|TRBJ2-1
CASSFPPGEQFF
>TRBV7-9|NA|TRBJ1-2
CASSLAGGNYGYTF
>TRBV12-3/TRBV12-4|medium-sized|TRBJ2-3
CASSLARDTQYF
>TRBV19|medium-sized|TRBJ1-2
CASSNRDRVRRAGLANYGYTF
>TRBV18|NA|TRBJ2-7
CASSPQMSEQYF
>TRBV19|medium-sized|TRBJ2-7
CASAEQAGYEQYF
>TRBV7-2|NA|TRBJ2-2
CASSSDYTGELFF
>TRBV6-1|NA|TRBJ2-7
CASSYARGVYEQYF
>TRBV5-4|NA|TRBJ1-1
CASSLGRPNTEAFF
>TRBV5-5|NA|TRBJ1-2
CASSFAFPGDYGYTF
>TRBV19|medium-sized|TRBJ2-1
CASSLQYNEQFF
>TRBV5-1|medium-sized|TRBJ1-6
CASSLAGQGRSPLHF
>TRBV6-2/TRBV6-3|NA|TRBJ2-3
CASSQGGGAGDTQYF
>TRBV5-6|NA|TRBJ1-6
CASSPGTENSPLHF
>TRBV15|medium-sized|TRBJ2-7
CATSREARAYEQYF
>TRBV29-1|medium-sized|TRBJ1-2
CSVGGKGTWDGYTF
>TRBV6-1|NA|TRBJ1-4
CASGDATNEKLFF
>TRBV27|medium-sized|TRBJ2-5
CASSFKISQETQYF
>TRBV6-5|medium-sized|TRBJ2-7
CASSPRAYEQYF
>TRBV6-5|NA|TRBJ2-5
CASSRLDSGETQYF
>TRBV20-1|NA|TRBJ2-1
CSARDRPSGDDEQFF
>TRBV10-3|NA|TRBJ2-1
CAINDGQRSSYNEQFF
>TRBV6-6|NA|TRBJ1-2
CASSDSEGGGYTF
>TRBV5-1|NA|TRBJ1-1
CASAPQGGMNTEAFF
>TRBV6-1|medium-sized|TRBJ2-2
CASSPQGADTGELFF
>TRBV19|NA|TRBJ1-2
CASSDPRKSSYTF
>TRBV11-1|medium-sized|TRBJ1-6
CASSERAGFNSPLHF
>TRBV27|medium-sized|TRBJ1-2
CASSLTAGTHYGYTF
>TRBV18|NA|TRBJ1-2
CASSPTGQDYGYTF
>TRBV5-6|medium-sized|TRBJ2-2
CATTRGHGAGTGELFF
>TRBV5-1|NA|TRBJ1-1
CASSLIRALDTEAFF
>TRBV12-3/TRBV12-4|NA|TRBJ1-3
CASSFGFSGNTIYF
>TRBV6-5|medium-sized|TRBJ1-2
CASSYRPSRGGYTF
>TRBV6-5|NA|TRBJ2-3
CASSFRPGTDTQYF
>TRBV19|medium-sized|TRBJ2-1
CASRAWTSGGRKRDEQFF
>TRBV4-2|NA|TRBJ2-2
CASSRGGNTGELFF
>TRBV7-6|NA|TRBJ2-7
CASSLANTGGPSYEQYF
>TRBV18|medium-sized|TRBJ1-2
CASSPLETGIYGYTF